This TCR beta chain was recovered during a study of shared clonotypes between healthy human individuals. Within Nashville, Tennessee resided all donors, each a Caucasian adult. Sequenced by immunoSEQ multiplex PCR; TCRdb stores in-frame clones only, minus some. The table has 2,500,000 or so clones, approximately 93% seen once. CDR1 is SNHLY, CDR2 FYNNEI, per germline. The V gene end was trimmed by 6 bases and the J gene end by 6 bases; junction bases not matched to a gene: 7. The CDR3 spans 14 residues. This sequence was found in a young man in good health. Some clones in this sample may be carry-over from other donors' samples. Sequences were obtained from naive CD4+ T cells from PBMCs. The subset was: CD45RA+ positively selected. The chain is built from TRBV2 and TRBJ2-7; 11 bases match TRBD1. The CDR3 loop is CASSVRDRGVEQYF. CDR3 coding DNA: TGTGCCAGCAGCGTACGGGACAGGGGGGTCGAGCAGTACTTC.